These T cell receptor beta chains were read from a single sample in a study of T cells in Graves' hyperthyroidism and ophthalmopathy. TCRdb re-called the multiplex PCR reads with MiXCR, one entry per CDR3 protein. The table shows about 710,000 distinct CDR3 sequences, with 16% occurring only once. The specimen was blood. All receptors come from a man between 18 and 29 years old with Graves' hyperthyroidism. Each CDR3 is given with its conserved first and last residue. D genes are given only for firm matches. Only some rows state a clone size, as once, few, many or a class for expanded clones.

J gene: TRBJ2-7
D gene: .
V gene: TRBV27
clone size: few
CDR3 protein: CASSQGNHLREQYF
CDR3 DNA: TGTGCCAGCAGTCAGGGAAACCATCTACGGGAGCAGTACTTC

J gene: TRBJ2-5
D gene: .
V gene: TRBV7-9
clone size: .
CDR3 protein: CASRNGGVQETQYF
CDR3 DNA: TGTGCCAGCAGGAACGGAGGGGTCCAAGAGACCCAGTACTTC

J gene: TRBJ1-4
D gene: .
V gene: TRBV28
clone size: many
CDR3 protein: CASSLVSTGEGEKLFF
CDR3 DNA: TGTGCCAGCAGTTTAGTTTCGACAGGAGAAGGTGAAAAACTGTTTTTT

J gene: TRBJ2-1
D gene: .
V gene: TRBV7-9
clone size: few
CDR3 protein: CASSLGLPRNEQFF
CDR3 DNA: TGTGCCAGCAGCTTAGGGCTCCCCCGAAATGAGCAGTTCTTC

J gene: TRBJ2-5
D gene: .
V gene: TRBV18
clone size: few
CDR3 protein: CASSPQQDTETQYF
CDR3 DNA: TGTGCCAGCTCACCACAGCAGGACACAGAGACCCAGTACTTC

J gene: TRBJ2-7
D gene: TRBD1
V gene: TRBV14
clone size: .
CDR3 protein: CASSQNRGEQYF
CDR3 DNA: TGTGCCAGCAGCCAGAACAGGGGCGAGCAGTACTTC

J gene: TRBJ2-3
D gene: .
V gene: TRBV14
clone size: .
CDR3 protein: CASSQEFVDTQYF
CDR3 DNA: TGTGCCAGCAGCCAAGAGTTTGTAGATACGCAGTATTTT

J gene: TRBJ2-7
D gene: TRBD2
V gene: TRBV7-2
clone size: few
CDR3 protein: CASSFREAPGEQYF
CDR3 DNA: TGTGCCAGCAGCTTTCGGGAGGCTCCGGGCGAGCAGTACTTC

J gene: TRBJ2-1
D gene: TRBD2
V gene: TRBV2
clone size: many
CDR3 protein: CASSEIGASGVLNEQFF
CDR3 DNA: TGTGCCAGCAGTGAAATAGGGGCTAGCGGGGTCTTAAATGAGCAGTTCTTC

J gene: TRBJ2-3
D gene: .
V gene: TRBV20-1
clone size: .
CDR3 protein: CSASRQALTLAGTDTQYF
CDR3 DNA: TGCAGTGCTAGTCGACAGGCCCTCACCCTAGCAGGGACAGATACGCAGTATTTT

J gene: TRBJ2-5
D gene: TRBD2
V gene: TRBV20-1
clone size: many
CDR3 protein: CSARYRTSGRASQETQYF
CDR3 DNA: TGCAGTGCTAGGTATCGGACTAGCGGGAGGGCCTCGCAAGAGACCCAGTACTTC

J gene: TRBJ2-5
D gene: .
V gene: TRBV30
clone size: .
CDR3 protein: CAWSFGRETQYF
CDR3 DNA: TGTGCCTGGAGCTTCGGGCGAGAGACCCAGTACTTC

J gene: TRBJ1-1
D gene: TRBD1
V gene: TRBV4-2
clone size: .
CDR3 protein: CASSQSTGANTEAFF
CDR3 DNA: TGTGCCAGCAGCCAGTCGACAGGGGCTAACACTGAAGCTTTCTTT

J gene: TRBJ1-5
D gene: .
V gene: TRBV6-2/TRBV6-3
clone size: few
CDR3 protein: CASSYTGGAGSNQPQHF
CDR3 DNA: TGTGCCAGCAGTTACACGGGGGGCGCTGGGAGCAATCAGCCCCAGCATTTT

J gene: TRBJ2-5
D gene: TRBD2
V gene: TRBV28
clone size: .
CDR3 protein: CASSFFSGRAGGLVTQYF
CDR3 DNA: TGTGCCAGCAGTTTCTTCTCCGGTCGAGCGGGGGGTCTGGTGACCCAGTACTTC

J gene: TRBJ2-1
D gene: TRBD1
V gene: TRBV3-1
clone size: many
CDR3 protein: CASSSGTGGNNEQFF
CDR3 DNA: TGTGCCAGCAGTTCCGGGACAGGGGGCAACAATGAGCAGTTCTTC

J gene: TRBJ2-5
D gene: .
V gene: TRBV28
clone size: many
CDR3 protein: CASSPQPGTEQETQYF
CDR3 DNA: TGTGCCAGCAGTCCACAACCTGGGACGGAACAAGAGACCCAGTACTTC

J gene: TRBJ1-2
D gene: .
V gene: TRBV2
clone size: few
CDR3 protein: CASSGGRYPNYGYTF
CDR3 DNA: TGTGCCAGCAGTGGGGGCCGCTACCCTAACTATGGCTACACCTTC

J gene: TRBJ1-2
D gene: .
V gene: TRBV9
clone size: .
CDR3 protein: CASSLSGTFYGYTF
CDR3 DNA: TGTGCCAGCAGCTTATCCGGGACCTTCTATGGCTACACCTTC

J gene: TRBJ2-1
D gene: .
V gene: TRBV5-1
clone size: many
CDR3 protein: CASSTGLGNEQFF
CDR3 DNA: TGCGCCAGCAGCACGGGACTGGGCAATGAGCAGTTCTTC

J gene: TRBJ2-3
D gene: TRBD2
V gene: TRBV27
clone size: many
CDR3 protein: CASSLGLAELSTDTQYF
CDR3 DNA: TGTGCCAGCAGTCTTGGACTAGCGGAGCTCAGCACAGATACGCAGTATTTT

J gene: TRBJ2-3
D gene: TRBD2
V gene: TRBV20-1
clone size: .
CDR3 protein: CSAAASGTGDTQYF
CDR3 DNA: TGCAGTGCAGCAGCTAGCGGGACCGGAGATACGCAGTATTTT

J gene: TRBJ1-4
D gene: TRBD1
V gene: TRBV9
clone size: few
CDR3 protein: CASSVGRGLDEKLFF
CDR3 DNA: TGTGCCAGCAGCGTAGGCAGGGGGCTGGATGAAAAACTGTTTTTT

J gene: TRBJ1-1
D gene: TRBD1
V gene: TRBV29-1
clone size: few
CDR3 protein: CSVEEGTGSTTEAFF
CDR3 DNA: TGCAGCGTTGAAGAAGGGACAGGGTCCACCACTGAAGCTTTCTTT

J gene: TRBJ2-1
D gene: .
V gene: TRBV6-1
clone size: .
CDR3 protein: CASSALNWPGAYNEQFF
CDR3 DNA: TGTGCCAGCAGTGCCCTCAATTGGCCCGGCGCCTACAATGAGCAGTTCTTC

J gene: TRBJ1-2
D gene: .
V gene: TRBV5-5
clone size: .
CDR3 protein: CASSWPLKDSLPLRGYTF
CDR3 DNA: TGTGCCAGCAGCTGGCCGTTAAAAGACAGCCTCCCACTGCGTGGCTACACCTTC

J gene: TRBJ2-5
D gene: TRBD1
V gene: TRBV2
clone size: many
CDR3 protein: CASSEGYRGQKTQYF
CDR3 DNA: TGTGCCAGCAGTGAAGGATACAGGGGCCAGAAGACCCAGTACTTC

J gene: TRBJ2-1
D gene: TRBD2
V gene: TRBV6-2/TRBV6-3
clone size: .
CDR3 protein: CASRVTSGRPFF
CDR3 DNA: TGTGCCAGCAGAGTGACTAGCGGGAGACCGTTCTTC

J gene: TRBJ1-1
D gene: .
V gene: TRBV6-1
clone size: many
CDR3 protein: CASSFHTSRPEAFF
CDR3 DNA: TGTGCCAGCAGTTTTCACACAAGCAGGCCTGAAGCTTTCTTT

J gene: TRBJ1-2
D gene: .
V gene: TRBV6-2/TRBV6-3
clone size: .
CDR3 protein: CASSYLLMTGYTF
CDR3 DNA: TGTGCCAGCAGTTATCTGTTGATGACTGGCTACACCTTC

J gene: TRBJ2-2
D gene: .
V gene: TRBV5-1
clone size: .
CDR3 protein: CASSWTRPNTGELFF
CDR3 DNA: TGCGCCAGCAGCTGGACCCGTCCGAACACCGGGGAGCTGTTTTTT

J gene: TRBJ2-1
D gene: TRBD2
V gene: TRBV6-6
clone size: few
CDR3 protein: CASSYSLAGVDNEQFF
CDR3 DNA: TGTGCCAGCAGTTACTCCCTAGCGGGAGTCGACAATGAGCAGTTCTTC

J gene: TRBJ2-7
D gene: .
V gene: TRBV6-1
clone size: many
CDR3 protein: CASSQASRQLKQYF
CDR3 DNA: TGTGCCAGCAGTCAAGCCTCTCGACAGTTAAAGCAGTACTTC

J gene: TRBJ2-1
D gene: .
V gene: TRBV28
clone size: many
CDR3 protein: CSYNEQFF
CDR3 DNA: TGTTCCTACAATGAGCAGTTCTTC

J gene: TRBJ2-3
D gene: .
V gene: TRBV24-1
clone size: .
CDR3 protein: CATSDSGLSTDTQYF
CDR3 DNA: TGTGCCACCAGTGATTCCGGACTTAGCACAGATACGCAGTATTTT

J gene: TRBJ2-1
D gene: TRBD2
V gene: TRBV29-1
clone size: .
CDR3 protein: CSVAASGSTLGFF
CDR3 DNA: TGCAGCGTTGCGGCTAGCGGGAGTACGCTGGGGTTCTTC

J gene: TRBJ1-1
D gene: .
V gene: TRBV28
clone size: many
CDR3 protein: CASSSRASGTEAFF
CDR3 DNA: TGTGCCAGCAGTTCCCGGGCGTCGGGAACTGAAGCTTTCTTT

J gene: TRBJ1-5
D gene: TRBD1
V gene: TRBV2
clone size: .
CDR3 protein: CASTGTGGFNQPQHF
CDR3 DNA: TGTGCCAGCACCGGGACAGGGGGTTTCAATCAGCCCCAGCATTTT

J gene: TRBJ1-1
D gene: .
V gene: TRBV19
clone size: few
CDR3 protein: CASSPHQGTTEAFF
CDR3 DNA: TGTGCCAGTAGTCCCCATCAGGGTACCACTGAAGCTTTCTTT

J gene: TRBJ2-3
D gene: TRBD1
V gene: TRBV12-5
clone size: many
CDR3 protein: CASGLVKSGTGSPDTQYF
CDR3 DNA: TGTGCTAGTGGTTTGGTTAAATCCGGGACAGGGTCACCAGATACGCAGTATTTT

J gene: TRBJ2-2
D gene: .
V gene: TRBV28
clone size: .
CDR3 protein: CASQGDSFYAGELLF
CDR3 DNA: TGTGCCAGCCAGGGAGATAGCTTTTACGCCGGGGAGCTGCTTTTT

J gene: TRBJ1-1
D gene: .
V gene: TRBV27
clone size: many
CDR3 protein: CASSLSGWTEAFF
CDR3 DNA: TGTGCCAGCAGTTTATCAGGGTGGACTGAAGCTTTCTTT

J gene: TRBJ2-6
D gene: .
V gene: TRBV10-3
clone size: few
CDR3 protein: CAIDSGRSSGANVLTF
CDR3 DNA: TGTGCCATCGACTCGGGTAGGAGCTCTGGGGCCAACGTCCTGACTTTC

J gene: TRBJ2-2
D gene: TRBD1
V gene: TRBV6-5
clone size: .
CDR3 protein: CASSYWGQGANTGELFF
CDR3 DNA: TGTGCCAGCAGTTACTGGGGACAGGGGGCGAACACCGGGGAGCTGTTTTTT

J gene: TRBJ2-5
D gene: TRBD1
V gene: TRBV12-3/TRBV12-4
clone size: many
CDR3 protein: CASKGDRLETQYF
CDR3 DNA: TGTGCCAGCAAAGGGGACAGGCTAGAGACCCAGTACTTC

J gene: TRBJ2-3
D gene: TRBD2
V gene: TRBV7-9
clone size: many
CDR3 protein: CASGGRPTSTDTQYF
CDR3 DNA: TGTGCCAGCGGCGGGAGGCCCACTAGCACAGATACGCAGTATTTT

J gene: TRBJ2-3
D gene: .
V gene: TRBV24-1
clone size: .
CDR3 protein: CATSEAQAADTQYF
CDR3 DNA: TGTGCCACCAGTGAGGCGCAGGCGGCAGATACGCAGTATTTT

J gene: TRBJ2-5
D gene: .
V gene: TRBV9
clone size: few
CDR3 protein: CASSVALQATTETQYF
CDR3 DNA: TGTGCCAGCAGCGTAGCTTTGCAGGCGACGACAGAGACCCAGTACTTC

J gene: TRBJ1-2
D gene: .
V gene: TRBV28
clone size: few
CDR3 protein: CASSFRLTVPPNYGYTF
CDR3 DNA: TGTGCCAGCAGTTTCCGGCTGACAGTCCCCCCTAACTATGGCTACACCTTC

J gene: TRBJ2-1
D gene: TRBD1
V gene: TRBV7-3
clone size: .
CDR3 protein: CASSAWTGPSYNEQFF
CDR3 DNA: TGTGCCAGCAGCGCGTGGACAGGGCCCTCCTACAATGAGCAGTTCTTC

J gene: TRBJ1-2
D gene: .
V gene: TRBV29-1
clone size: .
CDR3 protein: CSVPGREDGCTF
CDR3 DNA: TGCAGCGTTCCAGGGCGGGAAGATGGCTGCACCTTC